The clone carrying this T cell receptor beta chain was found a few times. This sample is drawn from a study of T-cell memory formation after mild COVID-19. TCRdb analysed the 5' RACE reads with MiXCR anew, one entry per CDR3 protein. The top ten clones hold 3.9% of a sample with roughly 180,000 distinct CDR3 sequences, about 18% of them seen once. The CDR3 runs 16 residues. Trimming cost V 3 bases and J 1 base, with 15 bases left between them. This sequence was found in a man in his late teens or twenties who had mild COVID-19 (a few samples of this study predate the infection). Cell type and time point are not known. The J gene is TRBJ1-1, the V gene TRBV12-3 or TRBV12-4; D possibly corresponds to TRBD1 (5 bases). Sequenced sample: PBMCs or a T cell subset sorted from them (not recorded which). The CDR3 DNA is TGTGCCAGCAGTTTGGGGCCGAAGGGAAGGAACACTGAAGCTTTCTTT. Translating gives CASSLGPKGRNTEAFF.